A single sample gave rise to the 7 T cell receptor beta chains below, sequenced in a study of blood T cell repertoires in COVID-19. Clones were sequenced by immunoSEQ multiplex PCR, and TCRdb holds only the in-frame ones, with some missing. The sample carries approximately 480,000 clones, about nine tenths recorded once. Sequencing used PBMCs or T cells enriched from blood (not recorded which). The receptors come from a woman younger than 35 who had recovered from COVID-19.

This chain uses TRBV6-5 with TRBJ2-7, with D unresolved. This CDR3 comprises 12 residues. Trimming stripped 7 bases from V and 3 bases from J, with 10 bases between. Germline loops: CDR1 MNHEY, CDR2 SVGAGI. The CDR3 reads CASNAHRYEQYF. CDR3 nucleotide sequence: TGTGCCAGCAACGCACACCGCTACGAGCAGTACTTC.

V usage is TRBV5-6 and J usage is TRBJ2-5; D perhaps matches TRBD1 (5 bases). CDR3 length: 15 amino acids. V gave up 1 base and J gave up 2 bases, with 12 bases separating them. CDR1 is SGHDT, CDR2 YYEEEE, per germline. The CDR3 protein is CASSLQGLGQETQYF. In DNA, the CDR3 is TGTGCCAGCAGCTTGCAGGGTTTGGGGCAAGAGACCCAGTACTTC.

The chain uses TRBV10-3 and TRBJ1-5; D is ambiguous. The CDR3 has 17 amino acids. Germline CDR1 is ENHRY and CDR2 is SYGVKD. V lost 0 bases, J lost 2 bases, and 14 bases lay in between. The CDR3 region is CAISESDRFNGNQPQHF. The CDR3 nucleotides are TGTGCCATCAGTGAGTCTGATAGATTTAATGGCAATCAGCCCCAGCATTTT.

The chain is built from TRBV6-2 or TRBV6-3 and TRBJ1-2; the match to TRBD1 covers 12 bases. The CDR3 is 16 amino acids. J lost 4 bases, V lost 6 bases, and 9 bases had no gene match. Germline-derived CDR1 and CDR2 are MNHEY and SVGEGT. This CDR3 is CASSRDRGRRLYGYTF. CDR3 DNA: TGTGCCAGCAGCCGGGACAGGGGGCGCCGGCTCTATGGCTACACCTTC.

The CDR3 loop reads CASSWGGDYEQYF. The DNA of the CDR3 is TGTGCCAGCAGTTGGGGGGGAGACTACGAGCAGTACTTC. J is TRBJ2-7 and V is TRBV6-5, with 7 positions matching TRBD2. From germline, CDR1 is MNHEY and CDR2 SVGAGI. The V and J ends lost 4 bases and 3 bases, in that order; junction bases with no gene match: 3. The CDR3 contains 13 residues.

CDR3 sequence (DNA): TGCGCCAGCAAACCGGGAGGAGTTCACCCCCAGCATTTT. It is translated as CASKPGGVHPQHF. The chain carries TRBV10-2 and TRBJ1-5; D call uncertain. CDR3 length equals 13 residues. Trimming removed 7 bases from V and 10 bases from J, with 17 bases in between. CDR1 is WSHSY, CDR2 SAAADI, per germline.

This clone has only a few counts. The V and J genes are TRBV11-2 and TRBJ2-7, with D perhaps matching TRBD1 (6 bases). V dropped 3 bases and J dropped 2 bases, with 11 bases sitting between them. Germline CDR1 SGHAT, CDR2 FQNNGV. The CDR3 consists of 14 residues. CDR3 bases: TGTGCCAGCAGCTTCGGACAGCAAACCTACGAGCAGTACTTC. The encoded protein is CASSFGQQTYEQYF.